The 31 T cell receptor beta chains below were found in one sample sequenced in a study of blood T cell repertoires in COVID-19. Only in-frame clones appear in the TCRdb table, and some are missing; sequencing was by immunoSEQ multiplex PCR. Of approximately 41,000 clones in the sample, 81% were seen once. Sequenced input: peripheral blood. The receptors were gathered from a middle-aged man with active or convalescent COVID-19.

The V and J genes are TRBV19 and TRBJ1-5, with 7 positions matching TRBD1. CDR1 is LNHDA and CDR2 is SQIVND in the germline V gene (reference sequence). This CDR3 contains 16 residues. Germline trimming cut 5 bases from V and 4 bases from J; bases unmatched to any gene: 11. CDR3 region: CASSLRLGQSNQPQHF. In DNA form, the CDR3 reads TGTGCCAGTAGTTTACGCCTGGGACAGTCAAATCAGCCCCAGCATTTT.

The chain uses TRBV29-1 and TRBJ1-3; D gene ambiguous. The germline CDR1 and CDR2 sequences are SQVTM and ANQGSEA. This CDR3 comprises 11 residues. V was clipped by 7 bases and J by 8 bases, with 12 bases between them. In nucleotides, the CDR3 is TGCAGCGCCGGGGATAAGGACACCATATATTTT. Translated: CSAGDKDTIYF.

The chain employs TRBV27 and TRBJ2-7; D possibly corresponds to TRBD2 (7 bases). Germline V gene lookup returns CDR1 MNHEY and CDR2 SMNVEV (reference sequence). This CDR3 has 14 amino acids. V lost 4 bases, J lost 2 bases, and 12 bases lay in between. The CDR3 here is CASSWGGSAYEQYF. The CDR3 coding sequence is TGTGCCAGCAGTTGGGGGGGCAGCGCCTACGAGCAGTACTTC.

The CDR3, as DNA: TGTGCCAGCAGTGTGGGGGCTAGCGGACCGTCCGAGCAGTACTTC. It is translated as CASSVGASGPSEQYF. The chain couples TRBV6-4 to TRBJ2-7, with D maybe TRBD2 (7 bases). V dropped 4 bases and J dropped 6 bases, with 19 bases sitting between them. Germline assignment: CDR1 MRHNA and CDR2 SNTAGT. The CDR3 has 15 residues.

This CDR3 reads CASSFDRGREGYTF. The CDR3 DNA is TGTGCCAGCAGCTTCGACAGGGGGAGAGAAGGCTACACCTTC. This rearrangement joins TRBV7-9 to TRBJ1-2, with TRBD1 identical over 9 bases. J was trimmed by 8 bases and V by 3 bases; bases with no gene match: 7. This CDR3 comprises 14 residues. Germline assignment: CDR1 SEHNR and CDR2 FQNEAQ (reference sequence).

This clone was recorded once. This rearrangement joins TRBV29-1 to TRBJ2-3, with TRBD2 as a possible D gene (5 bases). Trimming took off 7 bases at V and 2 bases at J, with 10 bases between the two ends. The CDR3 has 12 residues. The germline V gene encodes CDR1 SQVTM and CDR2 ANQGSEA. CDR3 amino acids: CSATRDTDTQYF. CDR3 DNA: TGCAGCGCAACTAGGGACACAGATACGCAGTATTTT.

A single count supports this clone. This rearrangement joins TRBV30 to TRBJ2-7; no definite D call. Germline assignment: CDR1 GTSNPN and CDR2 SVGIG (reference sequence). V was clipped by 0 bases and J by 3 bases, with 9 bases between them. The CDR3 is made up of 13 amino acids. The CDR3 DNA sequence: TGTGCCTGGAGTGTACGGGTCCACTACGAGCAGTACTTC. Amino acid sequence: CAWSVRVHYEQYF.

The V call is TRBV19, the J call TRBJ2-2; 10 positions match TRBD1. Germline CDR1 and CDR2: LNHDA and SQIVND (reference sequence). This CDR3 region has 18 residues. Losses at the gene ends were 0 bases for V and 1 base for J; bases not matched to a gene: 5. The CDR3: CASSIERDRGGNTGELFF. CDR3 in DNA: TGTGCCAGTAGTATAGAACGGGACAGGGGAGGGAACACCGGGGAGCTGTTTTTT.

This sequence joins TRBV19 and TRBJ1-2; 7 bases align to TRBD1. CDR1 is LNHDA and CDR2 is SQIVND in the germline V gene (reference sequence). With V trimmed by 3 bases and J by 2 bases, 9 bases remained unmatched. This CDR3 comprises 16 residues. The CDR3 coding sequence is TGTGCCAGTAGTATGCGGACCGGGACAGCAAACTATGGCTACACCTTC. Protein: CASSMRTGTANYGYTF.

The V and J genes are TRBV5-1 and TRBJ1-3; 8 nucleotides match TRBD1. After removal of 4 bases from V and 3 bases from J, the junction contained 6 bases not matched to a gene. CDR1 and CDR2 from the germline V gene are SGHRS and YFSETQ. This CDR3 comprises 15 residues. The CDR3 nucleotides are TGCGCCAGCAGCCCGCAGGGGGCGAATGGAAACACCATATATTTT. It translates to CASSPQGANGNTIYF.

This chain connects TRBV6-5 to TRBJ2-7; 10 bases map to TRBD1. The CDR3 runs 15 residues. Germline assignment: CDR1 MNHEY and CDR2 SVGAGI. V lost 3 bases to trimming and J lost 4 bases; unmatched junction nucleotides: 6. In DNA, the CDR3 is TGTGCCAGCAGTTATTCTGACAGGGGGCTTTACGAGCAGTACTTC. Translated: CASSYSDRGLYEQYF.

This clone has only one observation. This sequence joins TRBV5-8 and TRBJ2-6, with 10 nucleotides matching TRBD1. CDR3 length: 17 amino acids. Unmatched junction bases numbered 8, after V lost 4 bases and J lost 4 bases. Germline V gene lookup returns CDR1 SGHTS and CDR2 YDEGEE. The CDR3 coding sequence is TGTGCCAGCAGCCCAGGACAGGGGGGGGTAGGGGCCAACGTCCTGACTTTC. Protein product: CASSPGQGGVGANVLTF.

This sequence joins TRBV7-9 and TRBJ1-1; D remains unclear. Germline lookup yields CDR1 SEHNR and CDR2 FQNEAQ (reference sequence). The CDR3 runs to 12 residues. The germline V and J ends were trimmed by 4 bases and 11 bases, with 14 bases remaining between them. DNA for the CDR3: TGTGCCAGCAGCTCCGGGAGCCGAAGGGCTTTCTTT. Translated: CASSSGSRRAFF.

V is TRBV19 and J is TRBJ2-3; 8 bases align to TRBD1. The CDR3 consists of 15 residues. Per germline, CDR1 LNHDA and CDR2 SQIVND (reference sequence). Germline trimming cut 5 bases from V and 6 bases from J; bases unmatched to any gene: 10. CDR3 sequence reads: CASSSSRGQGDTQYF. The CDR3 nucleotides read TGTGCCAGTAGTTCCTCCAGGGGGCAAGGGGATACGCAGTATTTT.

The CDR3 loop is CASSLGTRYLTDTQYF. CDR3 coding DNA: TGTGCCAGCAGCTTGGGGACAAGGTATCTCACAGATACGCAGTATTTT. The chain couples TRBV5-4 to TRBJ2-3, with D tentatively TRBD1 (5 bases). The germline V gene has CDR1 SGHNT and CDR2 YYREEE (reference sequence). This CDR3 comprises 16 residues. Between the trimmed V and J ends, which lost 0 bases and 2 bases, there was a span of 13 bases.

The rearrangement joins TRBV21-1 to TRBJ1-1. TRBV21-1 is a recognized pseudogene. This CDR3 is 14 amino acids long. CDR3 sequence: CASSKEGRGSEAFF. The CDR3 DNA follows: TGTGCCAGCAGCAAAGAAGGCCGGGGGTCTGAAGCTTTCTTT.

The rearrangement joins TRBV5-1 to TRBJ1-3, with 8 nucleotides matching TRBD1. V trimming: 4 bases; J trimming: 0 bases; junction bases outside the gene matches: 0. The CDR3 consists of 14 residues. CDR1 SGHRS and CDR2 YFSETQ come from the germline V gene. The CDR3 here is CASSTGGSGNTIYF. The CDR3 nucleotides read TGCGCCAGCAGCACAGGGGGCTCTGGAAACACCATATATTTT. The complete variable domain, with remaining parts taken from reference TRBV5-1 and TRBJ1-3, reads KAGVTQTPRYLIKTRGQQVTLSCSPISGHRSVSWYQQTPGQGLQFLFEYFSETQRNKGNFPGRFSGRQFSNSRSEMNVSTLELGDSALYLCASSTGGSGNTIYFGEGSWLTVV.

There are a few counts of this clone. This chain uses TRBV18 with TRBJ1-2, with 9 bases fitting TRBD1. V gave up 4 bases and J gave up 2 bases; unmatched junction bases: 11. The CDR3 spans 17 residues. Germline V gene data show CDR1 as KGHSH and CDR2 as LQKENI. CDR3 protein: CASSRGTGPGANYGYTF. Here the CDR3 DNA reads TGTGCCAGCTCACGCGGGACAGGGCCTGGGGCGAACTATGGCTACACCTTC.

The table lists this clone with a count of one. The genes are TRBV4-1 and TRBJ2-3; D not certain. This CDR3 region has 16 residues. From germline, CDR1 is MGHRA and CDR2 YSYEKL. The ends were cut back, 1 base at V and 4 bases at J, with 15 bases in the middle. CDR3 DNA sequence: TGCGCCAGCAGCCAAGTATTAGACTCCCCAGCAGATACGCAGTATTTT. This gives the protein CASSQVLDSPADTQYF.

The rearrangement links TRBV5-4 to TRBJ2-1; weak D call: TRBD1 (6 bases). V shed 0 bases and J shed 4 bases, with 11 bases lying between them. CDR3 length: 15 amino acids. Per germline, CDR1 SGHNT and CDR2 YYREEE (reference sequence). This CDR3 reads CASSLATGEYNEQFF. The CDR3 DNA sequence: TGTGCCAGCAGCTTGGCGACAGGAGAGTACAATGAGCAGTTCTTC.

The chain couples TRBV25-1 to TRBJ1-3; D is ambiguous. The CDR3 has 15 amino acids. The germline CDR1 and CDR2 sequences are MGHDK and SYGVNS. Trimming left V 8 bases short and J 3 bases short, with 17 bases between. The CDR3 coding sequence is TGTGCCAGCGGAACCCCGGGAGCCATTGGAAACACCATATATTTT. Translated, it gives CASGTPGAIGNTIYF.

The gene calls are TRBV5-4 and TRBJ2-7; no firm D call. The CDR3 loop spans 13 amino acids. Deletions cut 4 bases from V and 6 bases from J, with 14 bases between. Germline-derived CDR1 and CDR2 are SGHNT and YYREEE (reference sequence). The CDR3 reads CASSVVEVAEQYF. The CDR3 region has the DNA TGTGCCAGCAGCGTAGTTGAGGTGGCCGAGCAGTACTTC.

The J gene is TRBJ1-2, the V gene TRBV4-3, with TRBD1 as a possible D gene (5 bases). CDR3 size: 14 residues. V was pared by 0 bases and J by 7 bases, with 12 bases between. The germline V gene has CDR1 LGHNA and CDR2 YSLEER. In DNA, the CDR3 is TGCGCCAGCAGCCAAGATCAGGGTATTGGTGGCTACACCTTC. Translated, it gives CASSQDQGIGGYTF.

The chain recombines TRBV2 with TRBJ1-1; 12 nucleotides agree with TRBD1. This CDR3 has 17 amino acids. V was pared by 7 bases and J by 1 base, with 10 bases of the junction left unmatched. The germline V gene encodes CDR1 SNHLY and CDR2 FYNNEI. The CDR3 sequence: CASTTLGQGAGNTEAFF. The CDR3 DNA reads TGTGCCAGCACCACGCTGGGACAGGGGGCAGGGAACACTGAAGCTTTCTTT.

The V and J genes are TRBV30 and TRBJ1-3; D uncertain. Trimming left V 7 bases short and J 0 bases short, with 10 bases between. The CDR3 length is 13 residues. Per the germline V gene, CDR1 is GTSNPN and CDR2 is SVGIG (reference sequence). The CDR3 region has the DNA TGTGCCTCCCTGCTGAGCTCTGGAAACACCATATATTTT. Translating gives CASLLSSGNTIYF.

V gene TRBV19 combines with J gene TRBJ1-2; 10 positions agree with TRBD1. The CDR3 runs to 13 residues. Trimming took 5 bases from V and 7 from J; bases not matched to a gene: 4. Germline V gene data show CDR1 as LNHDA and CDR2 as SQIVND (reference sequence). The CDR3 protein is CASSPTGGGGYTF. DNA of the CDR3: TGTGCCAGTAGTCCGACAGGGGGCGGTGGCTACACCTTC.

The V gene is TRBV28, the J gene TRBJ2-7, with D tentatively TRBD2 (6 bases). Germline loops: CDR1 MDHEN, CDR2 SYDVKM. Trimming stripped 8 bases from V and 0 bases from J, with 14 bases between. CDR3 length equals 14 residues. The CDR3 nucleotides are TGTGCCAGCTATGGGACTGTGAGCTCCTACGAGCAGTACTTC. Translating gives CASYGTVSSYEQYF.

The V and J genes are TRBV21-1 and TRBJ2-1; TRBD2 reflects the table's D call only, with no check against the DNA. TRBV21-1 is tagged as a pseudogene. The CDR3 has 17 amino acids. This CDR3 reads CASSKAVIAGAFNEQFF. Here the CDR3 DNA reads TGTGCCAGCAGCAAAGCGGTAATAGCGGGGGCCTTTAATGAGCAGTTCTTC.

The chain joins TRBV24-1 to TRBJ2-2; TRBD2 is a possible D gene (6 bases). There are 17 residues in the CDR3. Germline CDR1 reads KGHDR; CDR2 reads SFDVKD. V lost 5 bases and J lost 1, with 16 bases in between. The CDR3 sequence: CATSVPVRGKNTGELFF. For the CDR3, the DNA is TGTGCCACCAGTGTCCCGGTACGGGGGAAGAACACCGGGGAGCTGTTTTTT.

This clone was counted a single time. The V and J genes are TRBV2 and TRBJ2-5; 7 nucleotides agree with TRBD2. V shed 4 bases, J shed 5 bases, and the junction held 7 bases outside the gene matches. This CDR3 contains 14 residues. Germline V gene data show CDR1 as SNHLY and CDR2 as FYNNEI. The CDR3 region has the DNA TGTGCCAGCAGTGGGGGGAGGGCCGGGGAGACCCAGTACTTC. Its translation: CASSGGRAGETQYF.

The sample holds one count of this clone. The chain employs TRBV28 and TRBJ1-2, with a weak D call TRBD1 (6 bases). V lost 3 bases and J lost 0, with 11 bases in between. This CDR3 spans 15 amino acids. The germline V gene encodes CDR1 MDHEN and CDR2 SYDVKM. This CDR3 reads CASSLDSAANYGYTF. In nucleotides, the CDR3 is TGTGCCAGCAGTTTGGACAGTGCCGCTAACTATGGCTACACCTTC.